This T cell receptor beta chain appears in the sequencing data of a study of chemoradiotherapy in HPV16-positive cancers. As concerns this clone: Its antigen is not identified.

The CDR3 contains 16 residues. Germline CDR1 reads MGHRA; CDR2 reads YSYEKL. Trimming took off 4 bases at V and 0 bases at J, with 13 bases between the two ends. Whole-study results and caveats: Only a couple of HPV16-positive patients supplied the functional HPV-specificity definition. During treatment, candidate HPV-specific clones and E7-related motifs expanded in tumor.

Profiled with immunoSEQ multiplex PCR; TCRdb holds only in-frame clones, not every one. The top ten hold around 2.7% of the sample, which has tens of thousands of clones, approximately 70% seen once. The sequence was collected from a human donor with HPV-associated anogenital cancer. The sample was gathered from a patient who underwent chemoradiotherapy. The rearrangement links TRBV4-1 to TRBJ1-3; D remains ambiguous. The CDR3 DNA is TGCGCCAGCAGCCCGGGAGGAGGTTACTCTGGAAACACCATATATTTT. It translates to CASSPGGGYSGNTIYF.